This T cell receptor beta chain emerged from a study of T cells in women clearing cervical HPV infection (dated by TCRdb to the late 2010s). General notes on the study: The cases were roughly 25 women with histologically confirmed HPV16-related CIN3 or worse, and 2 of these cases were invasive cancers. For cases, the median interval between lesion detection and blood sampling was around 140 days, with an interquartile range of roughly 80 to 200 days. In the parent cohort, some 11,000 women aged 18 or older were enrolled in Guanacaste, Costa Rica, during about 1993 to 1995 and then followed for approximately seven years. Since HLA typing was available for only a few women, HLA type could not be ruled out as a confounder. This exploratory proof-of-principle case-control study, nested within the Guanacaste HPV Natural History Study in Costa Rica, compared TCR repertoires among women with different cervical HPV16 outcomes. Quality controls consisted of five blinded duplicates per group, for a total of some 60 samples made up of roughly 50 participants and about ten replicates. Blood from cases was drawn at the visit where the lesion was first identified, while blood from controls was drawn once the infection was no longer detected. The 25 or so controls were women who cleared a single incident HPV16 infection within 12 months without developing precancer or cancer. A median age of roughly 33 years was observed in cases versus 38 to 40 in controls, and no significant differences in baseline characteristics were found. Cases and controls were matched on year of sample collection and on age within five years. The research as a whole found: Cases had lower TRBV6-7 relative abundance than controls (approximately 0.1% versus 0.16%; Bonferroni P = 0.0008). Because the number of T cells in each sample was unknown, differences in richness could reflect differing T-cell content rather than repertoire biology. Cases were distinguished from controls with an estimated AUC of roughly 0.79 by random forest classifiers combining richness and V gene abundances. The cross-sectional design could not show whether associations preceded infection or resulted from it; effector/memory subsets and HPV-specific T cells were not isolated. Significantly higher TCR repertoire richness was observed in CIN3+ cases than in controls across sequencing depths, whereas no difference in evenness was found.

The CDR1 and CDR2 encoded by the germline V gene (reference sequence) are SEHNR and FQNEAQ. From cysteine to phenylalanine, the CDR3 is 14 amino acids long. Sequencing covers 33 bases of the CDR3, shown here with the frame starting at base 1. As to this clone: The clone's antigen remains unknown. Coverage ceases 3 residues before the CDR3 finishes, and the germline J gene fills in the end.

Every participant had a single incident cervical HPV16 infection, and women with prevalent HPV16 infections were excluded. Cervical HPV DNA was detected with MY09/MY11 PCR, and genotyping was done by dot-blot hybridization. Under 17 mL of heparinized blood was centrifuged, after which the buffy coat was aliquoted, frozen at -30 degrees C, and then stored at -80 degrees C. QIAGEN kits were used to extract genomic DNA from the buffy coat specimens. TCR beta CDR3 regions were amplified by multiplex PCR from an average of approximately 1,200 ng genomic DNA per sample using the immunoSEQ assay. To correct primer bias, the assay used a complete synthetic TCR repertoire to set an amplification baseline. Amplicons were sequenced on the Illumina platform. The study's own analysis went as follows. Sequences were error-corrected by clustering with frequency ratios and a modified nearest-neighbor algorithm, then analyzed in the immunoSEQ Analyzer with IMGT gene definitions. At each rarefaction depth, TCR richness and evenness were averaged over 20 rarefaction repeats, and samples with fewer sequences than the depth were excluded. Wilcoxon rank sum tests with FDR correction were used to compare V, D and J gene relative abundances between the groups. An intraclass correlation of about 96% for TCR richness and an average of about 82% across 60 to 80 gene segments were obtained from the blinded duplicates. Held by TCRdb, this immuneACCESS table contains in-frame sequences only and omits some clones. Under half of the omission traces to an unresolved V gene where checked; the cause of the rest is unknown. V and J calls and clone size are copied from that table; D and trimming were computed from the DNA. This sample's table has entries for around 35,000 clones. Of the sample, roughly 1.4% falls within the top ten clones.

The chain is assembled from TRBV7-9 and TRBJ1-2, and perhaps TRBD1 as D gene, on 5 matching bases. The material sequenced was blood buffy coat. The clonotype was recovered from a woman aged 18 to 69 with a cervical HPV16 infection that either progressed to CIN3+ or cleared (not recorded which). CDR3 DNA (partial): TGTGCCAGCAGCTTAAGTCTAGCGGGAGGGGAC. Protein translation: CASSLSLAGGD. The CDR3 as a whole reads CASSLSLAGGDYTF.